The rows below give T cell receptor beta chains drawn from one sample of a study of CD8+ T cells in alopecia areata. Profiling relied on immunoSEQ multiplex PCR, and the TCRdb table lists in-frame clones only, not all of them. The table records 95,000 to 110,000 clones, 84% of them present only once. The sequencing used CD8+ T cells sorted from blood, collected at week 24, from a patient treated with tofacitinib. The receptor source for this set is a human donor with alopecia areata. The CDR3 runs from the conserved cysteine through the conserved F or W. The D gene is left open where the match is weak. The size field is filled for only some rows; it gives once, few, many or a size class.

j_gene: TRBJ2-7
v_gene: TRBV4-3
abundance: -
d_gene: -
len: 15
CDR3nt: TGCGCCAGCAGCCAAGATCAGGGACAAACCTACGAGCAGTACTTC
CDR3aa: CASSQDQGQTYEQYF

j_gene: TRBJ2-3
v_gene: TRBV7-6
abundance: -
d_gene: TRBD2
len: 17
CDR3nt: TGTGCCAGCAGCCAGGGGCGGGGGGCTGTATTCCCAGATACGCAGTATTTT
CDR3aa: CASSQGRGAVFPDTQYF

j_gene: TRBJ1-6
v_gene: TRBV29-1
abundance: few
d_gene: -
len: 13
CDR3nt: TGCAGCGTTGAGACAGTCAGGGGATCACCCCTCCACTTT
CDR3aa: CSVETVRGSPLHF

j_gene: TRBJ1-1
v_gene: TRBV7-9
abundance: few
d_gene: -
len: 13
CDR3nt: TGTGCCAGCAGGGCGGGGCCCGGGCATGACGCTTTCTTT
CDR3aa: CASRAGPGHDAFF

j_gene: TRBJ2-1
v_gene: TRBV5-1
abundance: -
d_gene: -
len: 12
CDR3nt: TGCGCCAGCAGCTATAACTTTAATGAGCAGTTCTTC
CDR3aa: CASSYNFNEQFF

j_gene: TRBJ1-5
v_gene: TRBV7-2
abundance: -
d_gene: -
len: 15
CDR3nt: TGTGCCAGCAGTCCCGGGGCTAATAGCAATCAGCCCCAGCATTTT
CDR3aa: CASSPGANSNQPQHF

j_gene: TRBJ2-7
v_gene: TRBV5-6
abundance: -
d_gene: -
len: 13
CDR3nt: TGTGCCAGCAGCCCACAAAGCTCCTACGAGCAGTACTTC
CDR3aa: CASSPQSSYEQYF

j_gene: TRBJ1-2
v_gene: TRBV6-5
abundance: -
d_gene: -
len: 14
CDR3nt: TGTGCCAGCAGTTACCAAGGGGGTCGGGATGGCTACACCTTC
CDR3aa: CASSYQGGRDGYTF

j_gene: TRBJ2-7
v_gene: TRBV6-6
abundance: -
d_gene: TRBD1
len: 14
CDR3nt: TGTGCCAGCAGTACCTGGGACAGTCCCTACGAGCAGTACTTC
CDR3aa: CASSTWDSPYEQYF

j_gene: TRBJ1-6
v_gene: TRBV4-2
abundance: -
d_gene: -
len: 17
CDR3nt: TGTGCCAGCAGCCAAGTATCTACAGGGATCTATAATTCACCCCTCCACTTT
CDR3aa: CASSQVSTGIYNSPLHF

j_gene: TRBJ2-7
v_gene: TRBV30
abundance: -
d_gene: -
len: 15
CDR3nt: TGTGCCTGGAGTGGTGTTTCCGGTATCGCCTACGAGCAGTACTTC
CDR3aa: CAWSGVSGIAYEQYF

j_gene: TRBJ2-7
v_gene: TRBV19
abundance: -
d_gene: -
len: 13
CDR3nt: TGTGCCAGTAGTATTAGAAACTCCTACGAGCAGTACTTC
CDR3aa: CASSIRNSYEQYF

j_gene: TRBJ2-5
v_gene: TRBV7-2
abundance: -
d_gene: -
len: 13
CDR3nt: TGTGCCAGTAGGGTACTGGCAGGAGAGACCCAGTACTTC
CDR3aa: CASRVLAGETQYF

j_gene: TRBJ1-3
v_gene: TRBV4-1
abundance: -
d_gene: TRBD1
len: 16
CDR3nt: TGCGCCAGCAGCCAACATCAAGGACAGGACGGAAACACCATATATTTT
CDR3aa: CASSQHQGQDGNTIYF

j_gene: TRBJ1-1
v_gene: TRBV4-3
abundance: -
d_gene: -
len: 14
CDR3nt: TGCGCCAGCAGCCAAGTTCTAGGGGGCACTGAAGCTTTCTTT
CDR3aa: CASSQVLGGTEAFF

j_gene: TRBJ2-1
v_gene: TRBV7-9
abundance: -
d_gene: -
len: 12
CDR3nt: TGTGCCAGCAGTTTACTTGCCAATGAGCAGTTCTTC
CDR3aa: CASSLLANEQFF

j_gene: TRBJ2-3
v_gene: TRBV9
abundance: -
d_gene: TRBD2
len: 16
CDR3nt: TGTGCCAGCAGCGACAGGGCGGGGGGCACCACAGATACGCAGTATTTT
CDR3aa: CASSDRAGGTTDTQYF

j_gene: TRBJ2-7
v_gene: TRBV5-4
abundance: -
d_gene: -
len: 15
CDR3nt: TGTGCCAGCAGCTTGGATGGGGGGAGCTCCTACGAGCAGTACTTC
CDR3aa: CASSLDGGSSYEQYF

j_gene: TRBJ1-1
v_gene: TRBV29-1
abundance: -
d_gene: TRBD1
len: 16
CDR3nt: TGCAGCGTTGAAGATCCGGGTGGCGACAGGGGGCTTGAAGCTTTCTTT
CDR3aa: CSVEDPGGDRGLEAFF

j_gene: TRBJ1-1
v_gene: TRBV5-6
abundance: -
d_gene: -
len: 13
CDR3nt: TGTGCCACCGCGGCTGGGGGAAACACTGAAGCTTTCTTT
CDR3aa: CATAAGGNTEAFF

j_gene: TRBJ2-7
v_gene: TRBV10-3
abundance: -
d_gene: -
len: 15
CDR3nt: TGTGCCATCATTGCTACAGGCGACCTTTCCTACGAGCAGTACTTC
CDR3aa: CAIIATGDLSYEQYF

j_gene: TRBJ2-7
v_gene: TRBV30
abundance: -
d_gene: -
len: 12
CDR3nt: TGTGCCTGGAGAAGGTACTCCTACGAGCAGTACTTC
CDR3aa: CAWRRYSYEQYF

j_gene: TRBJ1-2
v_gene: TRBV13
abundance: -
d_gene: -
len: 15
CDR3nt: TGTGCCAGCAGCCAGAGGGACCAAGCTAACTATGGCTACACCTTC
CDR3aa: CASSQRDQANYGYTF

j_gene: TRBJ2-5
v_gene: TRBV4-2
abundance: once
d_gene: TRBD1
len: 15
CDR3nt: TGTGCCAGCAGCCAGGGGGACAGGGTAGTTTGGACCCAGTACTTC
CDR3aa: CASSQGDRVVWTQYF

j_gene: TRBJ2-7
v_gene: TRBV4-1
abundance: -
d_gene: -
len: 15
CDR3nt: TGCGCCAGCAGCCAGGTACGGACAGAAGGCTACGAGCAGTACTTC
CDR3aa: CASSQVRTEGYEQYF

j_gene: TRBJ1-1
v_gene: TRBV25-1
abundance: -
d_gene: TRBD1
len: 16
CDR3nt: TGTGCCAGCAGTCCTCGGGACAGGGGCTTGAACACTGAAGCTTTCTTT
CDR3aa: CASSPRDRGLNTEAFF

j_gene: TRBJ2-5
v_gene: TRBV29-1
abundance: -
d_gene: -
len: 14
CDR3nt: TGCAGCGTTGAAGCGGTGGGGTTTCGAGAGACCCAGTACTTC
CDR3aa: CSVEAVGFRETQYF